This record looks at one TCR beta chain sequence and its context. This sample was taken from a study of T cell responses to AZD1222 COVID-19 vaccine. Germline V lookup: CDR1 LNHDA, CDR2 SQIVND (reference sequence). This CDR3 comprises 14 residues. Trimming took off 4 bases at V and 4 bases at J, with 11 bases between the two ends. TCRdb's table, derived via immunoSEQ multiplex PCR, lists solely in-frame clones and lacks some. The profile shows 90,000 to 140,000 clones, 89% of them singletons. Sample: peripheral blood, taken 28 days after the second AZD1222 dose. The TCR was taken from an adult who received the AZD1222 COVID-19 vaccine. The chain uses TRBV19 and TRBJ2-1, with a possible D match to TRBD1 (5 bases). The DNA for the CDR3 is TGTGCCAGTAGTACGGCAGGGCTATACAATGAGCAGTTCTTC. Protein: CASSTAGLYNEQFF.